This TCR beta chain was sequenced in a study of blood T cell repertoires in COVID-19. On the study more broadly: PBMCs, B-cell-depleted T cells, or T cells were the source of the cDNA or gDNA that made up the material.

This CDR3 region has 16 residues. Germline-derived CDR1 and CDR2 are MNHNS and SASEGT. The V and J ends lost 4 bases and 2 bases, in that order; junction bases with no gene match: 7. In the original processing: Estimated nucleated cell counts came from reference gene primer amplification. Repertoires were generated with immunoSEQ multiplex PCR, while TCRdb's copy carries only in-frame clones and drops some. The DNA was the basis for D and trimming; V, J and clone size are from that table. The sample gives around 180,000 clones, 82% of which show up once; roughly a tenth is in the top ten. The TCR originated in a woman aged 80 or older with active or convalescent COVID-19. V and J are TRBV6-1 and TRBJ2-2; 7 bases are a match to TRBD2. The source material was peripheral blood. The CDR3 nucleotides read TGTGCCAGCAGTGCAGCGGGGAGATCTAACACCGGGGAGCTGTTTTTT. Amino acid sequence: CASSAAGRSNTGELFF.